This T cell receptor (beta chain) comes out of a study of T-cell reconstitution after alpha-beta-depleted transplantation in children. Whole-study findings and limits: Most T-cell counts and diversity one year after the transplant came from T cells that were newly produced. Surviving recipient T cells and thymic progenitors accounted for the high day-60 TCRbeta diversity observed in some patients.

The CDR3 spans 15 residues. Germline V gene sequence: CDR1 MNHEY, CDR2 SVGAGI. Trimming took 0 bases from V and 3 from J, leaving 9 bases between them. In the case of this clonotype: As yet, its antigen is unknown.

Unique molecular identifiers tagged the TCRbeta library. MiXCR, applied by TCRdb to the PCR reads, yields one record per CDR3 protein. The table includes about 47,000 distinct CDR3 sequences, roughly 52% detected once. The receptor was isolated from a boy in the first two years of life with SCID, due to receive a stem cell transplant. The gene calls are TRBV6-5 and TRBJ1-5; D is uncertain. The specimen was peripheral blood, collected before TCRalphabeta/CD19-depleted stem cell transplant. The CDR3: CASSYSGFDNQPQHF. DNA of the CDR3: TGTGCCAGCAGTTACTCAGGGTTCGACAATCAGCCCCAGCATTTT.